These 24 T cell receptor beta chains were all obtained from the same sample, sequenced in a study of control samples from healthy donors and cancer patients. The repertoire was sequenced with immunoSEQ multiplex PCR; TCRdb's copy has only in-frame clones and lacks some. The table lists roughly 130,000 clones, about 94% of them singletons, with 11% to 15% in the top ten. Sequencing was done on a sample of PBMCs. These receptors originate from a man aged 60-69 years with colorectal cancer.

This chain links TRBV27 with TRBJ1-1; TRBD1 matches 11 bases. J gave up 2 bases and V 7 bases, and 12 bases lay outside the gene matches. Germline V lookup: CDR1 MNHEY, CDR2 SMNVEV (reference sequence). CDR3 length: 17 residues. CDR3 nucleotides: TGTGCCAGCAATCGCACGGGGACAGGGGGGCTTAACACTGAAGCTTTCTTT. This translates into CASNRTGTGGLNTEAFF.

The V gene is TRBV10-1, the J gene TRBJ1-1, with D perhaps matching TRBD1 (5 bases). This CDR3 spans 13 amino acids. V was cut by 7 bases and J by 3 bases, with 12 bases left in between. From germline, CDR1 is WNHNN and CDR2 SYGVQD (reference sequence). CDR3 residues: CASKGRGDTEAFF. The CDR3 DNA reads TGCGCCAGCAAGGGCCGAGGGGACACTGAAGCTTTCTTT.

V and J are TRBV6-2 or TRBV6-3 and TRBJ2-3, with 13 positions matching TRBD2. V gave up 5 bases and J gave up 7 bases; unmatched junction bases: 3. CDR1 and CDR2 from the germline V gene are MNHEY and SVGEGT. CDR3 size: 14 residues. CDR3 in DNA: TGTGCCAGCAGTCTGGGACTAGCGGGAAATACGCAGTATTTT. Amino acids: CASSLGLAGNTQYF.

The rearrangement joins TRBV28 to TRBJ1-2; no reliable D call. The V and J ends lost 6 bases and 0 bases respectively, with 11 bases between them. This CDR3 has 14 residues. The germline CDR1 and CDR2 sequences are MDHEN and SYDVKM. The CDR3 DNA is TGTGCCAGCAGGTTTCAGAGGTCTAACTATGGCTACACCTTC. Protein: CASRFQRSNYGYTF.

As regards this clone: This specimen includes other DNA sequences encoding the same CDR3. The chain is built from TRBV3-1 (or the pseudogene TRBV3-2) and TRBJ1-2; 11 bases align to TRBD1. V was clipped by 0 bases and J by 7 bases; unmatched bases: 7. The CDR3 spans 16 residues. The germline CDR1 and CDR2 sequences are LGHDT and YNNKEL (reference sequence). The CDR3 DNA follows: TGTGCCAGCAGCCAAGATTGGGACAGGGGGGGTCGTGGCTACACCTTC. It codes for CASSQDWDRGGRGYTF.

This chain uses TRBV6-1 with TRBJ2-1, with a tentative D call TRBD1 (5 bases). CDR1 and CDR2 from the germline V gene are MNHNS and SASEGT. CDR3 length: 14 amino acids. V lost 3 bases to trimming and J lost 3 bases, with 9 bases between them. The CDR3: CASSDWGDYNEQFF. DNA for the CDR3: TGTGCCAGCAGTGATTGGGGCGACTACAATGAGCAGTTCTTC.

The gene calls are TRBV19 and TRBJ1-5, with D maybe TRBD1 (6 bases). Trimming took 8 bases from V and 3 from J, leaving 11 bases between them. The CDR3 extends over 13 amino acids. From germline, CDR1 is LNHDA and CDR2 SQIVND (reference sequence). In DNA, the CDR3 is TGTGCCAGTGCACAGGGTACCAATCAGCCCCAGCATTTT. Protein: CASAQGTNQPQHF.

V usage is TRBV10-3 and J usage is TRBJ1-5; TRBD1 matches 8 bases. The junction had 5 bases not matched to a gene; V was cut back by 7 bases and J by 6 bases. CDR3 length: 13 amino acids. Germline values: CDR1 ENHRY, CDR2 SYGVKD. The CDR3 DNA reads TGTGCCATCACGGACAGGGAGACTCAGCCCCAGCATTTT. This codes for CAITDRETQPQHF.

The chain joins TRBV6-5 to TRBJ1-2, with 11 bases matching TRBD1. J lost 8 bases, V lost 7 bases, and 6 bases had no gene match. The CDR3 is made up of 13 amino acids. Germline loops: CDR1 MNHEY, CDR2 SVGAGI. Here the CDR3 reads CASIPGQGGGYTF. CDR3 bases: TGTGCCAGCATTCCGGGACAGGGGGGCGGCTACACCTTC.

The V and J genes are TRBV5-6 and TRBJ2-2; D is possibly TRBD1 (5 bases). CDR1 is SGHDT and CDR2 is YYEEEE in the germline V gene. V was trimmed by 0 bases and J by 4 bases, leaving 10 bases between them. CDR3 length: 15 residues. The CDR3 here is CASSLGTIATGELFF. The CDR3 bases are TGTGCCAGCAGCTTGGGGACAATCGCCACCGGGGAGCTGTTTTTT.

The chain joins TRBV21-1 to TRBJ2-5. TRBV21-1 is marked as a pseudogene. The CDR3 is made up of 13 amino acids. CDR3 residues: CASSKRQQETQYF. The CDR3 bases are TGTGCCAGCAGCAAAAGGCAGCAAGAGACCCAGTACTTC.

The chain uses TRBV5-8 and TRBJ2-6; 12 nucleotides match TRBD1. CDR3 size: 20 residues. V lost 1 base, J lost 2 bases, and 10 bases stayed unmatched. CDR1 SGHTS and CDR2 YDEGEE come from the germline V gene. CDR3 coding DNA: TGTGCCAGCAGCTTGTTTCGGGGGACAGGGGGCTCCCCTGGGGCCAACGTCCTGACTTTC. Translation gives CASSLFRGTGGSPGANVLTF.

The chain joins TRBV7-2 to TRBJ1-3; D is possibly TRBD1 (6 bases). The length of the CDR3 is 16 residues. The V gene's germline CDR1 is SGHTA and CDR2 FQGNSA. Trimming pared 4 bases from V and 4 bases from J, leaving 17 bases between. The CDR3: CASSSPPGGRGNTIYF. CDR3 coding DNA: TGTGCCAGCAGCTCCCCTCCCGGGGGGCGCGGAAACACCATATATTTT.

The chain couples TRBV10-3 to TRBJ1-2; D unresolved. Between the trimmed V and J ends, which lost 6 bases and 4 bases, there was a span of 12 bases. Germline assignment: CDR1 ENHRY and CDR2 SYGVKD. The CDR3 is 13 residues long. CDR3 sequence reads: CAISGDQRYGYTF. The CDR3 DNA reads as TGTGCCATCAGCGGCGACCAGCGCTATGGCTACACCTTC.

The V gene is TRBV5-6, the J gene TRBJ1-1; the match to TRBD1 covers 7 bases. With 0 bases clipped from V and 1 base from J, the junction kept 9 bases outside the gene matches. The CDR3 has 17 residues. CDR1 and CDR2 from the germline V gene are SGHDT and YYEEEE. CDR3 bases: TGTGCCAGCAGCTTGGCCCGGGACAGCCACAAGAACACTGAAGCTTTCTTT. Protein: CASSLARDSHKNTEAFF.

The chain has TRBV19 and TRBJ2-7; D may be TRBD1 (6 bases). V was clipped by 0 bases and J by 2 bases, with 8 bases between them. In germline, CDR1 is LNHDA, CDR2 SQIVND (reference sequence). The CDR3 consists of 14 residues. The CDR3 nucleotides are TGTGCCAGTAGTATAGAGGACAGCACCTACGAGCAGTACTTC. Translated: CASSIEDSTYEQYF.

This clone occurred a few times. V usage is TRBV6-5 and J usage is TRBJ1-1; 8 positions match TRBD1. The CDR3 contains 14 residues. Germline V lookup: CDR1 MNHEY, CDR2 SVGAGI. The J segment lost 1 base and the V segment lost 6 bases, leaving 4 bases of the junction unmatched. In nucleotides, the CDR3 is TGTGCCAGCAGCCTCGGGACAGGGAACACTGAAGCTTTCTTT. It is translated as CASSLGTGNTEAFF.

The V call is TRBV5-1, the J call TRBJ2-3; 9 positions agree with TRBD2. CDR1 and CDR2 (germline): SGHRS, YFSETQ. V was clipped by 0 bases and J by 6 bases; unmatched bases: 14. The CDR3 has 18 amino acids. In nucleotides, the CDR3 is TGCGCCAGCAGCTTGGCCGTGGGCGGGGGGGCCATTTCGGATACGCAGTATTTT. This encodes CASSLAVGGGAISDTQYF.

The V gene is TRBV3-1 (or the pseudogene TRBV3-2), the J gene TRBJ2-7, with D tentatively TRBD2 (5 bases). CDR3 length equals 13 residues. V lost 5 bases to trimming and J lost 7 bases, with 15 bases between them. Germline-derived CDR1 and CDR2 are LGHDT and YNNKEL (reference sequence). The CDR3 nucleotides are TGTGCCAGCAGCTCCACCCCTACGGGGGAGCAGTACTTC. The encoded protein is CASSSTPTGEQYF.

The CDR3 reads CASSLSRDFTGELFF. The DNA for the CDR3 is TGTGCCAGCAGCTTATCCCGGGACTTCACCGGGGAGCTGTTTTTT. This rearrangement joins TRBV7-2 to TRBJ2-2; D might be TRBD2 (6 bases). V lost 2 bases and J lost 4, with 11 bases in between. This CDR3 contains 15 residues. Germline CDR1 reads SGHTA; CDR2 reads FQGNSA.

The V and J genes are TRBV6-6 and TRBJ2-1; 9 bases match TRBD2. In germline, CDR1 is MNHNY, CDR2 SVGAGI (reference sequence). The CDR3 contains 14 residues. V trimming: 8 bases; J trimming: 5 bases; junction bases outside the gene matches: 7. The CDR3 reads CASLKTSGHNEQFF. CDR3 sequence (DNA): TGTGCCAGCCTCAAGACTAGCGGTCACAATGAGCAGTTCTTC.

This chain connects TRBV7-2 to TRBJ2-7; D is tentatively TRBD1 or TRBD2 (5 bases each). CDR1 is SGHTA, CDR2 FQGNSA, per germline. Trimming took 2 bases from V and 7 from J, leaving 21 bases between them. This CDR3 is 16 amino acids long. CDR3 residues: CASSLLGDRGEWEQYF. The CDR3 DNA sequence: TGTGCCAGCAGCTTACTAGGGGACCGAGGCGAATGGGAGCAGTACTTC.

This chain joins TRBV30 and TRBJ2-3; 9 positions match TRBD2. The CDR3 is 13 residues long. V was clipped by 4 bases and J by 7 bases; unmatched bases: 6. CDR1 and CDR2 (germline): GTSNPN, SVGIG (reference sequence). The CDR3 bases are TGTGCCTGGAATAGCGGGGGCCCTTATACGCAGTATTTT. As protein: CAWNSGGPYTQYF.

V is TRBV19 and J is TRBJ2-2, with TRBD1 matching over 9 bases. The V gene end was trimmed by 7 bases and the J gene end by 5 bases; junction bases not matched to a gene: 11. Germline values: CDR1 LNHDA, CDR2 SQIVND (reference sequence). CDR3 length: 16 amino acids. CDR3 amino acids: CASTIQGASRTGELFF. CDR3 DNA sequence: TGTGCCAGTACCATACAGGGGGCCTCGCGGACCGGGGAGCTGTTTTTT.